The next 17 T cell receptor beta chains were all read from a single sample in a study of cytomegalovirus exposure and HLA in healthy donors. The PCR contained 60 Vbeta and 13 Jbeta primers. Repertoires were generated with immunoSEQ multiplex PCR, while TCRdb's copy carries only in-frame clones and drops some. Of fewer than 100,000 clones in the sample, 79% are singletons; the top ten hold 3.8%. Sequenced material: PBMCs. These receptors all come from a woman aged 40 to 55 in good health and CMV-seronegative.

The chain carries TRBV2 and TRBJ2-7, with 8 bases identical to TRBD2. CDR3 size: 15 residues. Germline assignment: CDR1 SNHLY and CDR2 FYNNEI. J lost 2 bases, V lost 7 bases, and 10 bases had no gene match. CDR3 in amino acids: CASTFSGGPTYEQYF. The CDR3 bases are TGTGCCAGCACATTCAGCGGGGGCCCTACCTACGAGCAGTACTTC. Full variable domain (outside the CDR3, taken from reference TRBV2 and TRBJ2-7): EPEVTQTPSHQVTQMGQEVILRCVPISNHLYFYWYRQILGQKVEFLVSFYNNEISEKSEIFDDQFSVERPDGSNFTLKIRSTKLEDSAMYFCASTFSGGPTYEQYFGPGTRLTVT.

The chain carries TRBV11-2 and TRBJ2-5; 8 bases align to TRBD2. Per germline, CDR1 SGHAT and CDR2 FQNNGV. This CDR3 contains 14 residues. Trimming removed 5 bases from V and 2 bases from J; junction bases left unmatched: 4. The CDR3 sequence: CASSLSGGQETQYF. CDR3 in DNA: TGTGCCAGCAGCCTCTCGGGGGGGCAAGAGACCCAGTACTTC.

Only a few counts were recorded for this clone. The CDR3 DNA reads TGTGCCAGCAGTCGAGGCAGTGGCTACACCTTC. This encodes CASSRGSGYTF. The chain couples TRBV2 to TRBJ1-2; D not resolved. The ends were cut back, 5 bases at V and 7 bases at J, with 8 bases in the middle. The germline CDR1 and CDR2 sequences are SNHLY and FYNNEI. The CDR3 length is 11 residues.

The gene calls are TRBV19 and TRBJ1-1; TRBD1 might be the D (6 bases). The germline V gene encodes CDR1 LNHDA and CDR2 SQIVND (reference sequence). This CDR3 is built from 16 residues. Trimming removed 4 bases at V and 1 base at J, with 16 bases between. CDR3 loop: CASSSGQPYWNTEAFF. The CDR3 nucleotides are TGTGCCAGTAGTAGTGGACAGCCCTACTGGAACACTGAAGCTTTCTTT.

The genes are TRBV5-1 and TRBJ2-3, with 12 bases aligning to TRBD1. The CDR3 is made up of 15 amino acids. Germline CDR1 and CDR2: SGHRS and YFSETQ. Trimming cost V 4 bases and J 5 bases; bases outside gene matches: 5. The CDR3 sequence is CASSPGTGGVDTQYF. The CDR3 DNA sequence: TGCGCCAGCAGCCCCGGGACAGGGGGCGTAGATACGCAGTATTTT.

The chain is built from TRBV7-7 and TRBJ2-1, with D perhaps matching TRBD1 (6 bases). Germline V gene lookup returns CDR1 SSHAT and CDR2 FNYEAQ (reference sequence). Between the trimmed V and J ends, which lost 5 bases and 8 bases, there was a span of 10 bases. The CDR3 runs 12 residues. CDR3 bases: TGTGCCAGCAGCAAACAGGGTGATGAGCAGTTCTTC. Its translation: CASSKQGDEQFF.

This clone was picked up one time. The CDR3 nucleotides read TGTGCCATCAGATCACACGATCAAGGAGGGACCCAGTACTTC. Protein product: CAIRSHDQGGTQYF. The chain is built from TRBV10-3 and TRBJ2-5; D perhaps matches TRBD2 (5 bases). The CDR3 is 14 amino acids. Germline V lookup: CDR1 ENHRY, CDR2 SYGVKD. V was cut by 6 bases and J by 7 bases, with 18 bases left in between.

J is TRBJ2-5 and V is TRBV4-1; 10 positions agree with TRBD2. Germline V gene sequence: CDR1 MGHRA, CDR2 YSYEKL. The CDR3 is 17 amino acids. J gave up 7 bases and V 0 bases, and 11 bases lay outside the gene matches. CDR3 coding DNA: TGCGCCAGCAGCCAAGAAAGAGCGGGGGGGGCTTTGGGGACCCAGTACTTC. It codes for CASSQERAGGALGTQYF.

The chain is built from TRBV6-5 and TRBJ2-7; 9 nucleotides line up with TRBD1. The trim removed 0 bases at V and 3 bases at J, leaving 3 bases unmatched. Germline V gives CDR1 MNHEY, CDR2 SVGAGI. This CDR3 has 15 residues. CDR3 sequence reads: CASSYSMTGGYEQYF. The CDR3 region has the DNA TGTGCCAGCAGTTACTCGATGACAGGGGGCTACGAGCAGTACTTC.

The chain uses TRBV7-8 and TRBJ1-1; 7 nucleotides line up with TRBD1. V lost 1 base and J lost 5; bases outside the gene matches: 10. Germline V CDR1 and CDR2: SGHVS, FQNEAQ. CDR3 length: 16 residues. CDR3 protein: CASSLGAGGRGTEAFF. Written as DNA, the CDR3 is TGTGCCAGCAGCTTAGGGGCAGGGGGAAGAGGTACTGAAGCTTTCTTT.

This chain links TRBV6-1 with TRBJ1-5; 7 nucleotides match TRBD1. Trimming took 7 bases from V and 5 from J; bases not matched to a gene: 8. Germline V gene lookup returns CDR1 MNHNS and CDR2 SASEGT. The CDR3 has 14 amino acids. The DNA for the CDR3 is TGTGCCAGCACCCGGGACAGAGGGTATCAGCCCCAGCATTTT. Translating gives CASTRDRGYQPQHF.

This rearrangement joins TRBV6-1 to TRBJ1-2; TRBD1 might be the D (6 bases). V was shortened by 1 base and J by 8 bases, with 11 bases between the two germline ends. The CDR3 loop spans 13 amino acids. In germline, CDR1 is MNHNS, CDR2 SASEGT. CDR3: CASSEVQGWGYTF. The CDR3 DNA follows: TGTGCCAGCAGTGAAGTACAGGGCTGGGGCTACACCTTC.

This chain connects TRBV7-2 to TRBJ2-1, with 8 bases aligning to TRBD1. Germline V gives CDR1 SGHTA, CDR2 FQGNSA. This CDR3 is built from 15 residues. V lost 5 bases and J lost 4; bases outside the gene matches: 7. The CDR3 nucleotides read TGTGCCAGCAGCCCCAGGGGGCAGACGTACAATGAGCAGTTCTTC. Amino acids: CASSPRGQTYNEQFF.

The chain joins TRBV5-1 to TRBJ1-1, with TRBD1 identical over 9 bases. Trimming at V came to 3 bases and at J to 2 bases, leaving 5 bases not matched to a gene. The germline gives CDR1 SGHRS, CDR2 YFSETQ. The CDR3 has 15 amino acids. CDR3 nucleotide sequence: TGCGCCAGCAGCTGGGGGGACAGGGATAACACTGAAGCTTTCTTT. It encodes CASSWGDRDNTEAFF.

The V and J genes are TRBV27 and TRBJ2-1, with 14 bases lining up with TRBD2. The CDR3 covers 17 residues. Germline V gene sequence: CDR1 MNHEY, CDR2 SMNVEV (reference sequence). Trimming removed 0 bases from V and 6 bases from J; junction bases left unmatched: 4. Here the CDR3 DNA reads TGTGCCAGCAGTTTATCGACTAGCGGGGGGGCAAGCAATGAGCAGTTCTTC. This sequence encodes CASSLSTSGGASNEQFF.

This chain connects TRBV2 to TRBJ1-4; D remains unclear. V was shortened by 1 base and J by 11 bases, with 14 bases between the two germline ends. The CDR3 covers 14 residues. From germline, CDR1 is SNHLY and CDR2 FYNNEI. CDR3 in DNA: TGTGCCAGCAGTGAAGGTAGATTGGTCTATAAACTGTTTTTT. It specifies CASSEGRLVYKLFF.

The V and J genes are TRBV18 and TRBJ1-5, with TRBD1 matching over 9 bases. The V and J ends lost 3 bases and 10 bases, in that order; junction bases with no gene match: 7. The CDR3 consists of 14 residues. Germline values: CDR1 KGHSH, CDR2 LQKENI. In DNA form, the CDR3 reads TGTGCCAGCTCACCTGGGACAGGGAATGTTCCCCAGCATTTT. Translated, it gives CASSPGTGNVPQHF. Combining the CDR3 with reference TRBV18 and TRBJ1-5 gives the whole variable domain NAGVMQNPRHLVRRRGQEARLRCSPMKGHSHVYWYRQLPEEGLKFMVYLQKENIIDESGMPKERFSAEFPKEGPSILRIQQVVRGDSAAYFCASSPGTGNVPQHFGDGTRLSIL.